The sequence of this T cell receptor beta chain was determined in a study of T cells in Graves' hyperthyroidism and ophthalmopathy. Study-level findings and limits: Among clonotypes expanded in thyroid above 0.001, most were also found in blood.

Germline loops: CDR1 SGHRS, CDR2 YFSETQ. The CDR3 contains 16 residues. V lost 4 bases and J 2 bases, leaving 16 bases between the germline ends. Authors of the study amplified TCR beta CDR3 regions from RNA transcripts. Researchers ran a first-round RT-PCR on the TCR CDR3 using the HTBI primer set. TCRdb called the multiplex PCR reads again in MiXCR, with one record for every CDR3 protein. The table records over 400,000 distinct CDR3 sequences, over 12% of them present only once. In its sample, this clonotype was seen a few times. Its target is unknown. The chain uses TRBV5-1 and TRBJ2-1, with a tentative D call TRBD2 (6 bases). This TCR was recovered from a man aged 18 to 29 with Graves' ophthalmopathy. Sequencing input: blood. The CDR3 DNA follows: TGCGCCAGCAGCGTTCCCCGGGGGACCCCCTACAATGAGCAGTTCTTC. Amino acid sequence: CASSVPRGTPYNEQFF.